This T cell receptor (beta chain) was identified in a study of vaccination and CD4 T cells after COVID-19. The treatment: approximately 10-day PBMC culture with coronavirus spike peptide pools or control peptides (ViraFEST assay). For ViraFEST, peptide pools expanded antigen-specific T cells, after which the TCRs were sequenced. An Oncomine TCR Beta short-read assay was used to sequence the DNA from cultured CD4+ T cells. TCRdb itself ran the PCR reads through MiXCR, one entry per CDR3 protein. The sample has some 19,000 distinct CDR3 sequences; approximately 40% are singletons. V was shortened by 2 bases and J by 8 bases, with 18 bases between the two germline ends. This CDR3 contains 15 residues. The germline V gene has CDR1 MNHEY and CDR2 SMNVEV (reference sequence). Concerning this clonotype: Its antigen remains unidentified.

The chain has TRBV27 and TRBJ1-1; D perhaps matches TRBD1 (5 bases). The TCR sequence derives from a human donor with COVID-19. The material sequenced was cultured CD4+ T cells from blood. CDR3 sequence reads: CASSLKASRGVEAFF. The DNA for the CDR3 is TGTGCCAGCAGTTTAAAGGCATCCCGGGGCGTCGAAGCTTTCTTT.